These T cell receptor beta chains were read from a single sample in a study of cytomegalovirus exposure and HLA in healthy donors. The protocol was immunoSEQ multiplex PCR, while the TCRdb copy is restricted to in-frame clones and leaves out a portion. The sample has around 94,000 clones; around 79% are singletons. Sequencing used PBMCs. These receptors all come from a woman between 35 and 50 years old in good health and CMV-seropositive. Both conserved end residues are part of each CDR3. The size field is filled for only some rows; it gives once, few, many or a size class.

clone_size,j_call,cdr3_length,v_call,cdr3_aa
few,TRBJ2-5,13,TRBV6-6,CASSTRADGTQYF
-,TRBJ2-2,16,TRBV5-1,CASSLGTGGFPGELFF
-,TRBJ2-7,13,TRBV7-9,CASRPREGYEQYF
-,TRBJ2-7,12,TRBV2,CASKPGSYEQYF
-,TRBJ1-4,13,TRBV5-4,CASSLWTAEKLFF
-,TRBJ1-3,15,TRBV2,CASSEGAYSGNTIYF
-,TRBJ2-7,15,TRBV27,CASSPLAGGFYEQYF
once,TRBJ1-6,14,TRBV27,CASRNRGFNSPLHF
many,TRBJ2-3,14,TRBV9,CASSVAGSADTQYF
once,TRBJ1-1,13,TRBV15,CATSRIGVSEAFF
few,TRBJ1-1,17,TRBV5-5,CASSQPEETGANTEAFF
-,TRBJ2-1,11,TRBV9,CASGEYNEQFF
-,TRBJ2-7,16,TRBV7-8,CASSHAGDKRAYEQYF
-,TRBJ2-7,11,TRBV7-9,CASSPSYEQYF
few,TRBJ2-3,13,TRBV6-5,CASNGVGSLAQYF
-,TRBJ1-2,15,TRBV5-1,CASSTTGGSSYGYTF
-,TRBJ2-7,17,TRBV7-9,CASSRGAPAGGDREQYF
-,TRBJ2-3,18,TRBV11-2,CASSSSGLAGVPLDTQYF
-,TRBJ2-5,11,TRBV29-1,CSVGGGETQYF
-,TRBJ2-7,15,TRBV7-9,CASTVVGTSGNEQYF
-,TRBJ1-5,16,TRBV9,CASSARLWTSWQPQHF
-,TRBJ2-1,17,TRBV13,CASSLGYRASSYNEQFF
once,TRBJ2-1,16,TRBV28,CASSPTRGGSYNEQFF
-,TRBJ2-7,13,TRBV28,CASVGTNTYEQYF
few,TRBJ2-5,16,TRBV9,CASSPLGTTGGETQYF